This T cell receptor (beta chain) was observed in a study of molecular identifiers for immune sequencing clone quantification. The germline V gene encodes CDR1 ENHRY and CDR2 SYGVKD. This CDR3 comprises 14 residues. V lost 0 bases to trimming and J lost 6 bases, with 12 bases between them. One entry per CDR3 protein, called by TCRdb with MiXCR from the PCR reads. This sample has about half a million distinct CDR3 sequences, with over 20% found just once. Naive CD8 T cells were sorted, and the gate applied was CD8+CD4-CCR7+CD45RA+. Of note for this clonotype: A much larger clone lies one base from this, so it may be a read error.

This chain connects TRBV10-3 to TRBJ2-7; no reliable D call. The sequencing input was naive CD8+ T cells from blood, with Jurkat cell RNA spiked in. Described subset: FACS-sorted CD8+CD4-CCR7+CD45RA+ naive T cells. The clonotype originates from a human donor in good health. Some libraries in this study had Jurkat cell RNA spiked in. The CDR3 coding sequence is TGTGCCATCAGTGAGTCGGTCGGAGCCTGCGAGCAGTACTTC. Amino acids: CAISESVGACEQYF.